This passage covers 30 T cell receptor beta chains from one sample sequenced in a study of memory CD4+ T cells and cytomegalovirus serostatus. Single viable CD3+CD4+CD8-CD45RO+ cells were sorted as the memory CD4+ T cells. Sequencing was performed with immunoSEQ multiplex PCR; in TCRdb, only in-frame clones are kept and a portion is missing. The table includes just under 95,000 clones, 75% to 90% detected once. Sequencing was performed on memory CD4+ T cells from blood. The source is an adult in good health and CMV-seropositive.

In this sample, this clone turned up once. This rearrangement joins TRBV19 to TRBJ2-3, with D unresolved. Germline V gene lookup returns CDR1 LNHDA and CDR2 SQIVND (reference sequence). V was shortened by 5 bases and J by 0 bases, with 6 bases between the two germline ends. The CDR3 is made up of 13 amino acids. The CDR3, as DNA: TGTGCCAGTAGTCCGACCAGCACAGATACGCAGTATTTT. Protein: CASSPTSTDTQYF.

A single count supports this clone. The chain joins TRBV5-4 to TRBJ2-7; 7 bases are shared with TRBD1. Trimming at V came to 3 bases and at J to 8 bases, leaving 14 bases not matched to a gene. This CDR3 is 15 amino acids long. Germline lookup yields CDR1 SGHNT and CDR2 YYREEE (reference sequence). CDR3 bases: TGTGCCAGCAGCTCGGGAAAACAGGGGTCCGTGAAGCAGTACTTC. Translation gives CASSSGKQGSVKQYF.

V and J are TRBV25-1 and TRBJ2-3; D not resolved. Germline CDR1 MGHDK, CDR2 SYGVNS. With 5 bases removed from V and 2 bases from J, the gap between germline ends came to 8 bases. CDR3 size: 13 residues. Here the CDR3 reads CASSPELTDTQYF. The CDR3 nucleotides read TGTGCCAGCAGTCCGGAGCTCACAGATACGCAGTATTTT.

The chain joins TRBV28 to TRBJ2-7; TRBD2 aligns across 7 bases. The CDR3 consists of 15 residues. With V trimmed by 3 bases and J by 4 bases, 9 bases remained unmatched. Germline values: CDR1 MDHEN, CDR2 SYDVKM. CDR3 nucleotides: TGTGCCAGCAGTTTTCACGGCGGGAGTACATACGAGCAGTACTTC. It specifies CASSFHGGSTYEQYF. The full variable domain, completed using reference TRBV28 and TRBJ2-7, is DVKVTQSSRYLVKRTGEKVFLECVQDMDHENMFWYRQDPGLGLRLIYFSYDVKMKEKGDIPEGYSVSREKKERFSLILESASTNQTSMYLCASSFHGGSTYEQYFGPGTRLTVT.

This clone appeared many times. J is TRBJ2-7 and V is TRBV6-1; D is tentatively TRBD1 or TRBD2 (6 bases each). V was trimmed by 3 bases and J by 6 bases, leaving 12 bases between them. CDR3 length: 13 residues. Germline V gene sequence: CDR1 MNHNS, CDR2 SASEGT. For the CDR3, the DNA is TGTGCCAGCAGTGAGAGGGGGGACTCCGAGCAGTACTTC. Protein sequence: CASSERGDSEQYF.

CDR3 in DNA: TGCGCCAGCAGCTCAGGGGGAACTAATGAAAAACTGTTTTTT. This codes for CASSSGGTNEKLFF. The gene calls are TRBV10-1 and TRBJ1-4, with 7 bases matching TRBD1. The V and J ends lost 6 bases and 1 base, in that order; junction bases with no gene match: 2. Germline V CDR1 and CDR2: WNHNN, SYGVQD (reference sequence). The CDR3 has 14 amino acids.

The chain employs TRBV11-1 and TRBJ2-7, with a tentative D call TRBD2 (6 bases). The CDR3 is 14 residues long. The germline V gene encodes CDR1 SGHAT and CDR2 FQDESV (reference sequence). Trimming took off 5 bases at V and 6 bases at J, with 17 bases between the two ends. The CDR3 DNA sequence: TGTGCCAGCAGCCGCCCCGGGGGTGAGATCGAGCAGTACTTC. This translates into CASSRPGGEIEQYF.

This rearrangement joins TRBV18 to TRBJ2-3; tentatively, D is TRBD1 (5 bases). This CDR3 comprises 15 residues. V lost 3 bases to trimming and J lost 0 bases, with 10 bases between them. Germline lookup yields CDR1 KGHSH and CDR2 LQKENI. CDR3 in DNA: TGTGCCAGCTCACCGAGGACAACTAGCACAGATACGCAGTATTTT. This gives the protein CASSPRTTSTDTQYF.

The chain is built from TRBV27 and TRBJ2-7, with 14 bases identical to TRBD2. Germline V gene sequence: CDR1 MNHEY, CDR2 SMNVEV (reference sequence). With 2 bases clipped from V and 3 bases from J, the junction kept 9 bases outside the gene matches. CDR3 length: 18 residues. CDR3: CASSLGLAGGTGFYEQYF. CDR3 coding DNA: TGTGCCAGCAGTTTAGGACTAGCGGGAGGTACGGGATTCTACGAGCAGTACTTC.

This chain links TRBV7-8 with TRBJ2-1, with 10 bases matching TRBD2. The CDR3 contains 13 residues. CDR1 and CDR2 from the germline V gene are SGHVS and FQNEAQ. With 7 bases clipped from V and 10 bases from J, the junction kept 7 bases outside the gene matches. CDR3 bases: TGTGCCAGCATCATAGCGGGAGGAAGGGAGCAGTTCTTC. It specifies CASIIAGGREQFF.

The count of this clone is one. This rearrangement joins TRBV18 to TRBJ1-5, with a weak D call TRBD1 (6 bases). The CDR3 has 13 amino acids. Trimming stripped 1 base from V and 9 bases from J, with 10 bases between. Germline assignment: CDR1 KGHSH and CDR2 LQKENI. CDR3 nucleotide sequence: TGTGCCAGCTCACCACAGGGGGGTGCGCCCCAGCATTTT. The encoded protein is CASSPQGGAPQHF.

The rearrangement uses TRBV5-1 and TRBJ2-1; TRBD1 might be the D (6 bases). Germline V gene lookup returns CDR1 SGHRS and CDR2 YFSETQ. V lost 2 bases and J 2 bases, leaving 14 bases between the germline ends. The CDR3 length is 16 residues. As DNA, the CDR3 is TGCGCCAGCAGCTTACAGGGCAGTGACACCTACAATGAGCAGTTCTTC. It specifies CASSLQGSDTYNEQFF. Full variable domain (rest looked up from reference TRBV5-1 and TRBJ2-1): KAGVTQTPRYLIKTRGQQVTLSCSPISGHRSVSWYQQTPGQGLQFLFEYFSETQRNKGNFPGRFSGRQFSNSRSEMNVSTLELGDSALYLCASSLQGSDTYNEQFFGPGTRLTVL.

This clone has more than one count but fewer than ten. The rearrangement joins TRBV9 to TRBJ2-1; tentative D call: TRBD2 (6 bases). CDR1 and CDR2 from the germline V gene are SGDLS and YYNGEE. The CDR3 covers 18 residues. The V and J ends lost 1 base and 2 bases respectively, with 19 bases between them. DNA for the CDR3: TGTGCCAGCAGCGTAAAGCCCGGGACTGGCAATACCTACAATGAGCAGTTCTTC. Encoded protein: CASSVKPGTGNTYNEQFF.

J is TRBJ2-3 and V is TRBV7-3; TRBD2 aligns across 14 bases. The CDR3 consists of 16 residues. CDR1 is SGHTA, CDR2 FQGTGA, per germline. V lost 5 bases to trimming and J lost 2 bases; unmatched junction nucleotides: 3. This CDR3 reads CASSRGLAGVTDTQYF. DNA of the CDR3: TGTGCCAGCAGCCGGGGACTAGCGGGAGTCACAGATACGCAGTATTTT.

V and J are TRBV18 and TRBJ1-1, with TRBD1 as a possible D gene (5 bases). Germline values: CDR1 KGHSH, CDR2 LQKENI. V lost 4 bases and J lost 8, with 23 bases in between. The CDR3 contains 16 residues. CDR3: CASSLPFGGGISEAFF. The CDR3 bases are TGTGCCAGCTCACTCCCTTTCGGGGGAGGGATCTCAGAAGCTTTCTTT.

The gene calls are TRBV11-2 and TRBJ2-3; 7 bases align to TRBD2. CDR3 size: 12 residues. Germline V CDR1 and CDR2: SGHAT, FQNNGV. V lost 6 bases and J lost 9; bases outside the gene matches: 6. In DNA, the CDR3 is TGTGCCAGCAGGATCAGGGAGGGCACGCAGTATTTT. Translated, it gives CASRIREGTQYF.

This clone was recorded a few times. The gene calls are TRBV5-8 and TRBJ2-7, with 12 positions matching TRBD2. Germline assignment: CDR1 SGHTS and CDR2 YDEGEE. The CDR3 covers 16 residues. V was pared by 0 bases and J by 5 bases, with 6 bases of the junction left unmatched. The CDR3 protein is CASSLGRTSGIHEQYF. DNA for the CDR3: TGTGCCAGCAGCTTGGGTCGGACTAGCGGGATACACGAGCAGTACTTC.

The CDR3 region is CATSISGDTQYF. The CDR3 nucleotides are TGTGCCACCAGCATCTCCGGAGATACGCAGTATTTT. The chain carries TRBV15 and TRBJ2-3; no clear D gene. Germline V gene lookup returns CDR1 LNHNV and CDR2 YYDKDF (reference sequence). The CDR3 totals 12 residues. V lost 4 bases and J 5 bases, leaving 7 bases between the germline ends.

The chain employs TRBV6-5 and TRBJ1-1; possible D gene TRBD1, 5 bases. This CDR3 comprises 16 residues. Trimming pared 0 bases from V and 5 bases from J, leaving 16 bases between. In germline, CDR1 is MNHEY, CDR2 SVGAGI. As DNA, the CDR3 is TGTGCCAGCAGTTACTCGACGAGATTGGGGGTGACTGAAGCTTTCTTT. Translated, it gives CASSYSTRLGVTEAFF.

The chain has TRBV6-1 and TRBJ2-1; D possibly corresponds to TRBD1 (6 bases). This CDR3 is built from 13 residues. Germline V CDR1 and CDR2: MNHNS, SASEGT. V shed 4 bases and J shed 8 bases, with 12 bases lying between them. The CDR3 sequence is CASSGQAGDEQFF. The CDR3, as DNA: TGTGCCAGCAGTGGACAGGCCGGCGATGAGCAGTTCTTC.

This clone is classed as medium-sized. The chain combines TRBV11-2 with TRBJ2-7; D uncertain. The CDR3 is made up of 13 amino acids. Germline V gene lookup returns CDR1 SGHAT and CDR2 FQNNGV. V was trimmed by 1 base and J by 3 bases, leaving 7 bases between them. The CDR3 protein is CASSLGIDYEQYF. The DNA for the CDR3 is TGTGCCAGCAGCTTAGGGATCGACTACGAGCAGTACTTC.

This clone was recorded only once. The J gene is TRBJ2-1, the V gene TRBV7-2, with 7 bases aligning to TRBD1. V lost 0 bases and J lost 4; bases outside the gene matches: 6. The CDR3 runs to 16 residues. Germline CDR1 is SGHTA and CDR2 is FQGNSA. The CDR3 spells CASSLAWTGYYNEQFF. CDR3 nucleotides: TGTGCCAGCAGCTTAGCTTGGACAGGCTATTACAATGAGCAGTTCTTC. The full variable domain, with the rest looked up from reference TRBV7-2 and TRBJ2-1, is GAGVSQSPSNKVTEKGKDVELRCDPISGHTALYWYRQSLGQGLEFLIYFQGNSAPDKSGLPSDRFSAERTGGSVSTLTIQRTQQEDSAVYLCASSLAWTGYYNEQFFGPGTRLTVL.

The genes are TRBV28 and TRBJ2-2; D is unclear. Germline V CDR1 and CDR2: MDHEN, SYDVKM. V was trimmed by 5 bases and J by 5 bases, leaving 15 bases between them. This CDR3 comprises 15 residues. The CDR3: CASSPPPGRTGELFF. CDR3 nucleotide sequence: TGTGCCAGCAGTCCGCCTCCTGGGCGAACCGGGGAGCTGTTTTTT.

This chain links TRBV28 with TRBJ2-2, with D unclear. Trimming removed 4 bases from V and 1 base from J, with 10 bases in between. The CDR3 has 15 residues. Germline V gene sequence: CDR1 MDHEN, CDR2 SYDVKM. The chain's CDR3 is CASSSTNLNTGELFF. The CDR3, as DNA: TGTGCCAGCAGTTCGACCAATTTGAACACCGGGGAGCTGTTTTTT.

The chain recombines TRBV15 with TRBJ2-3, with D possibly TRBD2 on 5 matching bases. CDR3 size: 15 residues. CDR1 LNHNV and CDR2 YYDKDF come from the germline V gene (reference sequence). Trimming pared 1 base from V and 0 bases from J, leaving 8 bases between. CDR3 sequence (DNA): TGTGCCACCAGCAGAGCGGGGATAAGCACAGATACGCAGTATTTT. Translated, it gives CATSRAGISTDTQYF. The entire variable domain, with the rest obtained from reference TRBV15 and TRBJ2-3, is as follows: DAMVIQNPRYQVTQFGKPVTLSCSQTLNHNVMYWYQQKSSQAPKLLFHYYDKDFNNEADTPDNFQSRRPNTSFCFLDIRSPGLGDTAMYLCATSRAGISTDTQYFGPGTRLTVL.

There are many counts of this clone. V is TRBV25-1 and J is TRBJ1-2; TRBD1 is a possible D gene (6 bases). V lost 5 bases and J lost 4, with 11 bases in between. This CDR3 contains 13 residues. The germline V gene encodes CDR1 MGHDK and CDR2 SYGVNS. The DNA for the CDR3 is TGTGCCAGCAGTATCGGAGGGGGCTATGGCTACACCTTC. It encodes CASSIGGGYGYTF.

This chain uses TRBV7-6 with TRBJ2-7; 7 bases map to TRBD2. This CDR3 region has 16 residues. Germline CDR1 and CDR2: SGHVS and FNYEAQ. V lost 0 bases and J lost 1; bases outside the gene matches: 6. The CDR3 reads CASSLAGRGTSYEQYF. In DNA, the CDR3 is TGTGCCAGCAGCTTAGCGGGGAGGGGTACGTCCTACGAGCAGTACTTC.

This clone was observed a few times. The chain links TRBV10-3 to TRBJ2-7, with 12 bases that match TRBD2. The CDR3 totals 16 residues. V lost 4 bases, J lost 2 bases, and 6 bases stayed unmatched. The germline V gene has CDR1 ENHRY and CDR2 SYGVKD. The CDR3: CAISGTSGTITYEQYF. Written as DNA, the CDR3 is TGTGCCATCAGTGGGACTAGCGGGACAATCACCTACGAGCAGTACTTC.

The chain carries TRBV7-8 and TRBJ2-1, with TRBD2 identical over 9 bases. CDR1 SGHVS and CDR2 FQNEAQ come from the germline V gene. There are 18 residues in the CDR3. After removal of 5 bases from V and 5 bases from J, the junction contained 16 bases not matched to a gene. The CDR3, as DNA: TGTGCCAGCAGCCTTAGGCGGCGGGAGGGCCAGTGGGACAATGAGCAGTTCTTC. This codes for CASSLRRREGQWDNEQFF.

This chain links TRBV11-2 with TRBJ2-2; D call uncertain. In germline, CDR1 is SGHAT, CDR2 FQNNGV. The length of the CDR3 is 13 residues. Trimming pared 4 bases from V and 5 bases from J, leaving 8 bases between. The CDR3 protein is CASSSRGTGELFF. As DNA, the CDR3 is TGTGCCAGCAGCTCCCGTGGTACCGGGGAGCTGTTTTTT. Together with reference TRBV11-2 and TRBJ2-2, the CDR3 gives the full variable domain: EAGVAQSPRYKIIEKRQSVAFWCNPISGHATLYWYQQILGQGPKLLIQFQNNGVVDDSQLPKDRFSAERLKGVDSTLKIQPAKLEDSAVYLCASSSRGTGELFFGEGSRLTVL.